This T cell receptor beta chain stems from a study of blood T cell repertoires in COVID-19. Turning to the study itself: There were acute and convalescent COVID-19 samples, and they came from the United States, Italy and Spain.

Repertoires were generated with immunoSEQ multiplex PCR, while TCRdb's copy carries only in-frame clones and drops some. The repertoire includes about 190,000 clones, more than 60% of them detected once, and around 11% sits in the top ten. The junction had 4 bases not matched to a gene; V was cut back by 3 bases and J by 1 base. The CDR3 sequence is 16 residues long. CDR1 is SGHAT and CDR2 is FQNNGV in the germline V gene. Sequencing input: peripheral blood. The rearrangement uses TRBV11-2 and TRBJ2-2, with 8 bases lining up with TRBD2. The clonotype originates from a woman between 45 and 60 years old with acute or convalescent COVID-19. DNA of the CDR3: TGTGCCAGCAGCTTTGAGGGACTAGTGAACACCGGGGAGCTGTTTTTT. Amino acid sequence: CASSFEGLVNTGELFF.